What follows is one T cell receptor (beta chain) and its context. The CDR3 totals 13 residues. Germline assignment: CDR1 MNHEY and CDR2 SMNVEV (reference sequence). J gave up 9 bases and V 7 bases, and 5 bases lay outside the gene matches. The data stem from a study of blood T cell repertoires in COVID-19. Study as a whole: Samples of COVID-19 (acute and convalescent) were obtained from the United States, Italy and Spain. Nucleic acid was either cDNA or gDNA, and it came from T cells, B-cell-depleted T cells, or PBMCs.

Authors' methods: Estimation of nucleated cell counts was performed using reference gene primer amplification. Here immunoSEQ multiplex PCR was the method, and the copy in TCRdb shows in-frame clones only, minus some. V and J calls and clone size are those listed in that table; D and trimming were worked out from the DNA. The sample consists of about 87,000 clones, 80% to 90% of them appearing once. This receptor was taken from a human donor with acute or convalescent COVID-19. The donor label of this sample is uncertain. The chain is built from TRBV27 and TRBJ2-1; TRBD1 matches at 11 bases. The sequenced sample consisted of peripheral blood. The CDR3 DNA reads as TGTGCCAGCATTCCGGGACAGGGGGTTGAGCAGTTCTTC. Protein sequence: CASIPGQGVEQFF.